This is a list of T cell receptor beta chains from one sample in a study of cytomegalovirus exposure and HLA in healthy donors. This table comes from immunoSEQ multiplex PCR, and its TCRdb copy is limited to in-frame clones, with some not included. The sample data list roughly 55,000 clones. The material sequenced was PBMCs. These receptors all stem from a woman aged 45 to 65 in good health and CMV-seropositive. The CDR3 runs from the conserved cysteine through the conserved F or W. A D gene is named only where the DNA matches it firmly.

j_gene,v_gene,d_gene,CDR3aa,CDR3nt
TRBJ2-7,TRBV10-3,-,CAISEASASYEQYF,TGTGCCATCAGTGAAGCTAGCGCCTCCTACGAGCAGTACTTC
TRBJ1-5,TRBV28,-,CASTVQGNQPQHF,TGTGCCAGCACCGTCCAGGGTAATCAGCCCCAGCATTTT
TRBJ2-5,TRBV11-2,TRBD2,CASSDPSGRETQYF,TGTGCCAGCAGCGACCCTAGCGGGAGGGAGACCCAGTACTTC
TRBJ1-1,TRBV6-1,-,CASSGRSQHTSIEAFF,TGTGCCAGCAGTGGTAGGAGCCAGCATACTTCGATTGAAGCTTTCTTT
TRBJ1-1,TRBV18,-,CASSPQGDTEAFF,TGTGCCAGCTCACCACAGGGGGACACTGAAGCTTTCTTT
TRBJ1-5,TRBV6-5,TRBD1,CASSFSPIRGHQPQHF,TGTGCCAGCAGTTTCTCCCCGATCAGGGGGCATCAGCCCCAGCATTTT
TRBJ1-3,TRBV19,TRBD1,CASTLTGVDTIYF,TGTGCCAGTACCTTGACAGGGGTGGACACCATATATTTT
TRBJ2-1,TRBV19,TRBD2,CASSKAGGSWSYNEQFF,TGTGCCAGTAGTAAAGCGGGAGGGTCGTGGTCCTACAATGAGCAGTTCTTC
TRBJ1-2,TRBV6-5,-,CASSSGGGGIYGYTF,TGTGCCAGCAGCTCGGGAGGGGGGGGTATATATGGCTACACCTTC
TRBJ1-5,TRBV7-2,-,CASSNGRGTNQPQHF,TGTGCCAGCAGCAACGGTAGGGGGACCAATCAGCCCCAGCATTTT
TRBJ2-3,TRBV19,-,CASSSQGADTQYF,TGTGCCAGTAGTTCCCAGGGTGCAGATACGCAGTATTTT
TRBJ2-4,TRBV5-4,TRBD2,CASSTGTTKNIQYF,TGTGCCAGCAGCACCGGGACTACCAAAAACATTCAGTACTTC
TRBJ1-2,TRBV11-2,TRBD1,CASIADRGHSYGYTF,TGTGCCAGCATCGCGGACAGGGGGCATAGCTATGGCTACACCTTC
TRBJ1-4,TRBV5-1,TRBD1,CASKGQGSPTNEKLFF,TGCGCCAGCAAGGGACAGGGGAGTCCAACTAATGAAAAACTGTTTTTT
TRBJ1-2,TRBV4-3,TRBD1,CASRKSATGGAGLYGYTF,TGCGCCAGCAGGAAAAGCGCGACAGGGGGCGCTGGCCTCTATGGCTACACCTTC
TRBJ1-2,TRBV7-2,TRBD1,CASSLTGQSIYGYTF,TGTGCCAGCAGCTTAACGGGACAGAGCATCTATGGCTACACCTTC
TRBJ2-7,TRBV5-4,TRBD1,CASSTRDRVHEQYF,TGTGCCAGCAGCACCCGGGACAGGGTCCACGAGCAGTACTTC